Listed here are 27 T cell receptor beta chains from one sample, sequenced in a study of T cell repertoires in cytomegalovirus infection. From the reads, TCRdb called clonotypes with MiXCR, one entry per CDR3 protein. The top ten hold roughly 50% of the sample, which has 250,000 or so distinct CDR3 sequences, 17% seen once. Sequencing was done on a sample of CD8+ T cells from PBMCs. The receptors were gathered from a human donor in good health (CMV status not recorded). Some clones in this sample may be carry-over from other donors' samples.

This clonotype was picked up a small number of times. The V gene is TRBV6-6, the J gene TRBJ2-7, with 8 positions matching TRBD1. J was trimmed by 3 bases and V by 4 bases; bases with no gene match: 5. CDR3 length equals 14 residues. CDR1 is MNHNY and CDR2 is SVGAGI in the germline V gene (reference sequence). The CDR3 nucleotides read TGTGCCAGCAGTTCGACAGGGGCCAGCTACGAGCAGTACTTC. Translated: CASSSTGASYEQYF.

This clonotype was seen a handful of times. The rearrangement uses TRBV5-1 and TRBJ2-7; D is perhaps TRBD2 (6 bases). CDR1 and CDR2 from the germline V gene are SGHRS and YFSETQ. The CDR3 runs to 16 residues. The V end was cut by 4 bases, the J end by 4 bases, with 21 bases between. Here the CDR3 reads CASSPDPGLRLYEQYF. The DNA of the CDR3 is TGCGCCAGCAGCCCCGACCCGGGACTCCGTTTATACGAGCAGTACTTC.

The chain combines TRBV12-3 or TRBV12-4 with TRBJ2-5; D gene unclear. This CDR3 is 13 amino acids long. V was trimmed by 5 bases and J by 4 bases, leaving 11 bases between them. Written as DNA, the CDR3 is TGTGCCAGCAGTGGCGACGGCATAGAGACCCAGTACTTC. It codes for CASSGDGIETQYF.

This clonotype has a handful of counts. The rearrangement joins TRBV12-3 or TRBV12-4 to TRBJ1-2; D perhaps matches TRBD1 (5 bases). Trimming shortened V by 4 bases and J by 8 bases, and 20 bases separated the two germline ends. The CDR3 loop spans 15 amino acids. In DNA form, the CDR3 reads TGTGCCAGCAGTTCGGGACCCCGGGCGCGCGGGGGCTACACCTTC. It encodes CASSSGPRARGGYTF.

The V gene is TRBV7-9, the J gene TRBJ2-3; 10 nucleotides line up with TRBD2. The CDR3 totals 20 residues. J gave up 0 bases and V 4 bases, and 16 bases lay outside the gene matches. Germline-derived CDR1 and CDR2 are SEHNR and FQNEAQ (reference sequence). This CDR3 reads CASSSPREASGGESTDTQYF. The CDR3 nucleotides are TGTGCCAGCAGCTCGCCCCGGGAGGCTAGCGGGGGAGAGAGCACAGATACGCAGTATTTT. The variable domain in full, with the rest retrieved from reference TRBV7-9 and TRBJ2-3, is DTGVSQNPRHKITKRGQNVTFRCDPISEHNRLYWYRQTLGQGPEFLTYFQNEAQLEKSRLLSDRFSAERPKGSFSTLEIQRTEQGDSAMYLCASSSPREASGGESTDTQYFGPGTRLTVL.

This clonotype was counted between two and nine times. The chain carries TRBV28 and TRBJ2-7; 8 bases map to TRBD1. Losses at the gene ends were 2 bases for V and 3 bases for J; bases not matched to a gene: 12. The CDR3 consists of 17 residues. Germline CDR1 reads MDHEN; CDR2 reads SYDVKM. The CDR3 reads CASSLNPSGGIGYEQYF. The CDR3 coding sequence is TGTGCCAGCAGTTTAAACCCGTCAGGGGGCATAGGCTACGAGCAGTACTTC.

The V gene is TRBV7-6, the J gene TRBJ2-7, with 10 positions matching TRBD1. The germline V gene has CDR1 SGHVS and CDR2 FNYEAQ. The CDR3 is made up of 14 amino acids. The ends lost 8 bases at V and 3 bases at J; junction bases unmatched: 7. CDR3 sequence: CASAGTGDFYEQYF. Written as DNA, the CDR3 is TGTGCCAGCGCCGGGACAGGGGATTTCTACGAGCAGTACTTC.

This clonotype was detected only a few times. The rearrangement links TRBV29-1 to TRBJ2-7, with TRBD2 identical over 8 bases. The CDR3 spans 12 residues. Germline values: CDR1 SQVTM, CDR2 ANQGSEA. V was pared by 6 bases and J by 6 bases, with 7 bases of the junction left unmatched. CDR3 loop: CSVAGGAGEQYF. In DNA, the CDR3 is TGCAGCGTCGCCGGGGGGGCTGGCGAGCAGTACTTC.

This clonotype was counted a few times. The chain recombines TRBV25-1 with TRBJ1-1; D is possibly TRBD1 (5 bases). Germline CDR1 and CDR2: MGHDK and SYGVNS. The V gene lost 5 bases and the J gene lost 3 bases, with 13 bases spanning the gap. CDR3 length: 14 residues. CDR3 sequence: CASSYGGSDTEAFF. DNA for the CDR3: TGTGCCAGCAGTTACGGGGGATCGGACACTGAAGCTTTCTTT. Variable domain in full (rest from reference TRBV25-1 and TRBJ1-1): EADIYQTPRYLVIGTGKKITLECSQTMGHDKMYWYQQDPGMELHLIHYSYGVNSTEKGDLSSESTVSRIRTEHFPLTLESARPSHTSQYLCASSYGGSDTEAFFGQGTRLTVV.

This chain connects TRBV18 to TRBJ2-3; 7 bases agree with TRBD1. Germline assignment: CDR1 KGHSH and CDR2 LQKENI. The CDR3 covers 15 residues. Trimming at V came to 3 bases and at J to 0 bases, leaving 3 bases not matched to a gene. The CDR3 loop is CASSPGQSSTDTQYF. The CDR3 bases are TGTGCCAGCTCACCGGGACAGAGTAGCACAGATACGCAGTATTTT.

This clonotype came up many times. This chain links TRBV2 with TRBJ2-7; 7 bases align to TRBD1. The CDR3 spans 12 residues. The trim removed 5 bases at V and 5 bases at J, leaving 3 bases unmatched. Germline-derived CDR1 and CDR2 are SNHLY and FYNNEI. CDR3 in DNA: TGTGCCAGCAGTCAGACAGGGCACGAGCAGTACTTC. It translates to CASSQTGHEQYF.

This clonotype was recorded many times. The chain uses TRBV12-3 or TRBV12-4 and TRBJ1-1; D ambiguous. There are 15 residues in the CDR3. Trimming shortened V by 2 bases and J by 0 bases, and 10 bases separated the two germline ends. CDR3 sequence reads: CASSLMSRLNTEAFF. DNA of the CDR3: TGTGCCAGCAGTTTAATGTCCCGGCTGAACACTGAAGCTTTCTTT.

This clonotype occurred a few times. This chain connects TRBV12-3 or TRBV12-4 to TRBJ2-1, with TRBD1 matching 8 bases. Losses at the gene ends were 3 bases for V and 0 bases for J; bases not matched to a gene: 7. The CDR3 loop spans 17 amino acids. CDR3 sequence: CASSFTLTGVSYNEQFF. The CDR3, as DNA: TGTGCCAGCAGTTTTACTTTGACAGGGGTCTCCTACAATGAGCAGTTCTTC.

On this clonotype itself: This may be a read error: a much more frequent sequence differs by one nucleotide. The CDR3 nucleotides are TGCGGTGCTTTCAGGGGCCTAGGCAGCGAGACCCAGTACTTC. Its translation: CGAFRGLGSETQYF. V usage is TRBV20-1 and J usage is TRBJ2-5; tentative D call: TRBD1 (6 bases). The CDR3 consists of 14 residues. Germline assignment: CDR1 DFQATT and CDR2 SNEGSKA (reference sequence).

The chain combines TRBV7-9 with TRBJ2-7, with a possible D match to TRBD1 (6 bases). CDR1 and CDR2 from the germline V gene are SEHNR and FQNEAQ (reference sequence). Deletions cut 3 bases from V and 1 base from J, with 10 bases between. The CDR3 has 14 amino acids. The DNA for the CDR3 is TGTGCCAGCAGCTTTTCAGGGGAGTCCTACGAGCAGTACTTC. Translation gives CASSFSGESYEQYF.

This clonotype was recorded a few times. The chain is built from TRBV4-1 and TRBJ2-3; the D gene is possibly TRBD2 (6 bases). The germline V gene has CDR1 MGHRA and CDR2 YSYEKL. Trimming left V 8 bases short and J 0 bases short, with 9 bases between. CDR3 length: 13 residues. In nucleotides, the CDR3 is TGCGCCAGCGGACGGGGGAGCACAGATACGCAGTATTTT. Encoded protein: CASGRGSTDTQYF.

The chain is built from TRBV2 and TRBJ2-1; D could derive from TRBD1 or TRBD2 (5 bases each). Per the germline V gene, CDR1 is SNHLY and CDR2 is FYNNEI. The V end lost 8 bases, the J end lost 7 bases, and 30 bases lay between the germline ends. The length of the CDR3 is 18 residues. CDR3 loop: CASDSGFPGTGPDNEQFF. The CDR3 DNA reads TGTGCCAGCGACAGTGGATTCCCCGGGACGGGCCCGGATAATGAGCAGTTCTTC. The full variable domain, completed using reference TRBV2 and TRBJ2-1, is EPEVTQTPSHQVTQMGQEVILRCVPISNHLYFYWYRQILGQKVEFLVSFYNNEISEKSEIFDDQFSVERPDGSNFTLKIRSTKLEDSAMYFCASDSGFPGTGPDNEQFFGPGTRLTVL.

About this clonotype: The DNA is omitted, as the CDR3 cannot be located on it reliably, and the CDR3 follows TCRdb's listing. The chain joins TRBV5-1 to TRBJ2-6; TRBD2 reflects the table's D call only, with no check against the DNA. The CDR3 has 18 amino acids, counting both end residues. The germline V gene has CDR1 SGHRS and CDR2 YFSETQ. The CDR3 loop is CASSLVFGPGSGANVLTF.

V and J are TRBV20-1 and TRBJ1-4; 7 bases are shared with TRBD1. Trimming removed 4 bases from V and 10 bases from J; junction bases left unmatched: 9. Germline loops: CDR1 DFQATT, CDR2 SNEGSKA (reference sequence). The CDR3 extends over 13 amino acids. The CDR3 loop is CSATDREVAKLFF. The CDR3 DNA reads as TGCAGTGCTACTGACAGGGAGGTGGCAAAACTGTTTTTT.

This clonotype has a count of ten or more. The chain carries TRBV6-5 and TRBJ2-7, with D possibly TRBD2 on 6 matching bases. Trimming took off 7 bases at V and 2 bases at J, with 9 bases between the two ends. CDR3 length: 12 residues. The germline CDR1 and CDR2 sequences are MNHEY and SVGAGI. The CDR3 region is CASTGGAYEQYF. CDR3 sequence (DNA): TGTGCCAGCACCGGGGGAGCCTACGAGCAGTACTTC.

This clonotype appeared a few times. The J gene is TRBJ1-6, the V gene TRBV6-5; weak D call: TRBD1 (6 bases). Germline V gene lookup returns CDR1 MNHEY and CDR2 SVGAGI. This CDR3 comprises 14 residues. The germline V and J ends were trimmed by 2 bases and 10 bases, with 12 bases remaining between them. The CDR3 region has the DNA TGTGCCAGCAGTTACGGGACAAGTGGCTCACCCCTCCACTTT. Protein sequence: CASSYGTSGSPLHF.

This clonotype came up a few times. The chain employs TRBV6-1 and TRBJ1-5; 10 bases line up with TRBD1. After removal of 4 bases from V and 1 base from J, the junction contained 16 bases not matched to a gene. This CDR3 comprises 20 residues. Germline CDR1 reads MNHNS; CDR2 reads SASEGT. This CDR3 is CASSGGSTGQGNLSNQPQHF. CDR3 bases: TGTGCCAGCAGTGGTGGCTCAACGGGACAGGGGAACTTAAGCAATCAGCCCCAGCATTTT.

This sequence joins TRBV7-1 and TRBJ1-2; 7 nucleotides line up with TRBD1. TRBV7-1 has ORF status, its function being uncertain. The CDR3 runs 16 residues. Trimming at V came to 5 bases and at J to 6 bases, leaving 15 bases not matched to a gene. The CDR3 coding sequence is TGTGCCAGCAGCGCGACCCCTGGGAGGGGGCATGATGGCTACACCTTC. This encodes CASSATPGRGHDGYTF.

This clonotype was seen more than once but under ten times. The V call is TRBV20-1, the J call TRBJ1-2; D is uncertain. Trimming left V 1 base short and J 2 bases short, with 8 bases between. Germline-derived CDR1 and CDR2 are DFQATT and SNEGSKA (reference sequence). CDR3 length: 13 residues. This CDR3 reads CSARAQTNYGYTF. In DNA form, the CDR3 reads TGCAGTGCTAGAGCCCAGACCAACTATGGCTACACCTTC.

J is TRBJ2-7 and V is TRBV5-6; 8 bases are shared with TRBD1. Trimming took 0 bases from V and 2 from J; bases not matched to a gene: 7. The CDR3 is 16 amino acids. Germline-derived CDR1 and CDR2 are SGHDT and YYEEEE. CDR3 residues: CASSLARDRPPYEQYF. The CDR3 coding sequence is TGTGCCAGCAGCTTGGCAAGGGACAGGCCTCCCTACGAGCAGTACTTC. The full variable domain, rest sourced from reference TRBV5-6 and TRBJ2-7, is DAGVTQSPTHLIKTRGQQVTLRCSPKSGHDTVSWYQQALGQGPQFIFQYYEEEERQRGNFPDRFSGHQFPNYSSELNVNALLLGDSALYLCASSLARDRPPYEQYFGPGTRLTVT.

A few counts support this clonotype. The chain uses TRBV10-3 and TRBJ1-2, with 7 bases aligning to TRBD1. Germline V CDR1 and CDR2: ENHRY, SYGVKD. Trimming cost V 10 bases and J 5 bases; bases outside gene matches: 16. This CDR3 contains 15 residues. This CDR3 is CATADRERVAYGYTF. The CDR3 DNA is TGTGCCACCGCAGACAGGGAGAGGGTTGCTTATGGCTACACCTTC.

This clonotype was picked up a small number of times. This sequence joins TRBV6-2 or TRBV6-3 and TRBJ2-1; TRBD1 agrees at 9 bases. Trimming took 11 bases from V and 5 from J; bases not matched to a gene: 10. The CDR3 has 14 residues. Per the germline V gene, CDR1 is MNHEY and CDR2 is SVGEGT. The CDR3 reads CASSGTGFNNEQFF. The CDR3 DNA is TGTGCCTCGTCCGGGACAGGGTTCAACAATGAGCAGTTCTTC.